This TCR beta chain was sequenced during a study of Ad26.COV2.S vaccination and SARS-CoV-2 variants. Study-wide background: The authors gave Ad26.COV2.S intramuscularly, either once or twice 56 days apart.

The treatment denotes: roughly 20 received Ad26.COV2.S at low or high dose, single or two shots; 5 received placebo; per-sample allocation not given. All samples were drawn on day 63, counting from the first vaccine or placebo injection. TCRdb's table, derived via immunoSEQ multiplex PCR, lists solely in-frame clones and lacks some. Altogether more than 300,000 clones are present, around 84% being singletons, with the ten largest covering under 2%. The germline gives CDR1 SGHRS, CDR2 YFSETQ. The CDR3 sequence is 14 residues long. V was clipped by 3 bases and J by 1 base, with 10 bases between them. The TCR was taken from a person between 18 and 65 years old who received the Ad26.COV2.S COVID-19 vaccine or a placebo. The material sequenced was peripheral blood, taken in a trial of Ad26.COV2.S vaccine versus placebo. This chain joins TRBV5-1 and TRBJ1-1; D is unclear. This CDR3 reads CASSWAAANTEAFF. The DNA for the CDR3 is TGCGCCAGCAGCTGGGCGGCAGCGAACACTGAAGCTTTCTTT.